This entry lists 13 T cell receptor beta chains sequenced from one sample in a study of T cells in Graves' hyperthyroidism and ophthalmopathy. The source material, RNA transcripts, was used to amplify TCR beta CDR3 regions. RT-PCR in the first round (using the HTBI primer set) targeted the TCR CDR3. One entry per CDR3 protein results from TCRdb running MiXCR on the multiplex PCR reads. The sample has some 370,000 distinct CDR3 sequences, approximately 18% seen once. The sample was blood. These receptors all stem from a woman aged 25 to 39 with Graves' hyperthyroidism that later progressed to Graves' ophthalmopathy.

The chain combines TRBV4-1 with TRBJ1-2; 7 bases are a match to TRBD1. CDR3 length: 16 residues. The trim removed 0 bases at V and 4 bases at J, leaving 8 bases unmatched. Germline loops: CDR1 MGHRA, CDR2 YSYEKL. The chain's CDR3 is CASSQDLEGAGYGYTF. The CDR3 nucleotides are TGCGCCAGCAGCCAAGATCTAGAGGGGGCGGGCTATGGCTACACCTTC.

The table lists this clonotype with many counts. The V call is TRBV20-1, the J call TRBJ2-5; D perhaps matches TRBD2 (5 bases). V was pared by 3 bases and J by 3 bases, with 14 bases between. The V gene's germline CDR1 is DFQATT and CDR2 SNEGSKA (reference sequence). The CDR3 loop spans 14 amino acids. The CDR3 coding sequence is TGCAGTGCTAGGACTATTATATCGAAAGAGACCCAGTACTTC. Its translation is CSARTIISKETQYF.

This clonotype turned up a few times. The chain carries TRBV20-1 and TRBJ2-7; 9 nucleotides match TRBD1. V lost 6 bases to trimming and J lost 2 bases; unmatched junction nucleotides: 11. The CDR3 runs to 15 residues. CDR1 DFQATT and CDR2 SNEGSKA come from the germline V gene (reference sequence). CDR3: CSAALRGQGTYEQYF. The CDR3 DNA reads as TGCAGTGCGGCCCTCAGGGGACAGGGAACCTACGAGCAGTACTTC.

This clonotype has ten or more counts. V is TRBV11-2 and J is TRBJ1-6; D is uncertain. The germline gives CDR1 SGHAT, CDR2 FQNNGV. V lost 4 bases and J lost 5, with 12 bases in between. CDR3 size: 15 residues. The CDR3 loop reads CASSYTTPNNSPLHF. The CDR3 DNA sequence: TGTGCCAGCAGCTATACCACGCCAAATAATTCACCCCTCCACTTT.

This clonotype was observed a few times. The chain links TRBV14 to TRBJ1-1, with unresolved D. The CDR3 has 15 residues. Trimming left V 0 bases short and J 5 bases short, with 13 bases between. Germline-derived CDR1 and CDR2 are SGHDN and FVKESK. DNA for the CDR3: TGTGCCAGCAGCCAAGACCCCCCGGCATGGACTGAAGCTTTCTTT. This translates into CASSQDPPAWTEAFF.

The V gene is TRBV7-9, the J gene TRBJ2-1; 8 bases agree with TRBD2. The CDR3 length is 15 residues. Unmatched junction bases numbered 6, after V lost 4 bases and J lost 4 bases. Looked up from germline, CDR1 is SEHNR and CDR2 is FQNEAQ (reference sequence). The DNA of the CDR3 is TGTGCCAGCAGCTCACATAGCGGGATATACAATGAGCAGTTCTTC. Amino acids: CASSSHSGIYNEQFF.

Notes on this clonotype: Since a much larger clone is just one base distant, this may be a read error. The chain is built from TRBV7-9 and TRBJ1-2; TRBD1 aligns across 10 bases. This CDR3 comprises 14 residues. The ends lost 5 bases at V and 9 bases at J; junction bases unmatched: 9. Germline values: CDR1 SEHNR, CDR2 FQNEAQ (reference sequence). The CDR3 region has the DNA TGTGCCAGCAGCAGATCCGACAGGGGGCTCAGCTACACCTTC. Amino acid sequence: CASSRSDRGLSYTF.

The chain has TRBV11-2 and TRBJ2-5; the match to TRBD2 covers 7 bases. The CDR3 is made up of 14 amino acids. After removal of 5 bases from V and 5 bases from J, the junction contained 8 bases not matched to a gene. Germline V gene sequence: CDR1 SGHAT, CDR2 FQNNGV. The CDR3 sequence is CASSLRAGAETQYF. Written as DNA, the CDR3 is TGTGCCAGCAGCCTAAGGGCGGGAGCCGAGACCCAGTACTTC. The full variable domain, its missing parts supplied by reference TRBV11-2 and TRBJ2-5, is EAGVAQSPRYKIIEKRQSVAFWCNPISGHATLYWYQQILGQGPKLLIQFQNNGVVDDSQLPKDRFSAERLKGVDSTLKIQPAKLEDSAVYLCASSLRAGAETQYFGPGTRLLVL.

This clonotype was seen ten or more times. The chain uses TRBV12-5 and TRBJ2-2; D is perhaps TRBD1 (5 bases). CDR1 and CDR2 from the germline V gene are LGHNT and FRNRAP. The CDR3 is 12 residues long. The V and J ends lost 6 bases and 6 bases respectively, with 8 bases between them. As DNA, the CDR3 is TGTGCTAGTGGCCAGGGTGCCGGGGAGCTGTTTTTT. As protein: CASGQGAGELFF.

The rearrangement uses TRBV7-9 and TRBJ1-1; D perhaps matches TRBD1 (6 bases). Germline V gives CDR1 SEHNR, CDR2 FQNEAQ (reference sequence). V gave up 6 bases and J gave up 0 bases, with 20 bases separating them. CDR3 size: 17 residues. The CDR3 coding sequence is TGTGCCAGCAGACCCCCTTTAGGACAGTATATGAACACTGAAGCTTTCTTT. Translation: CASRPPLGQYMNTEAFF.

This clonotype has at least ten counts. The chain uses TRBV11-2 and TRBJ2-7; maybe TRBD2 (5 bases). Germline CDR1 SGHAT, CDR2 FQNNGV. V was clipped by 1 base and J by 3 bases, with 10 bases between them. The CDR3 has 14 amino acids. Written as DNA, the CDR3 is TGTGCCAGCAGCTTAGGGTACGGGGACTACGAGCAGTACTTC. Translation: CASSLGYGDYEQYF.

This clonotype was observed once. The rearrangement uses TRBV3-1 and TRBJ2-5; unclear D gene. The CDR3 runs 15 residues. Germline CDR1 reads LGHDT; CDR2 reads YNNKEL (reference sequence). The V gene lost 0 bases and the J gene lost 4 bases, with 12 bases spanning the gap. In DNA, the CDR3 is TGTGCCAGCAGCCAAGATATCGGGTTCCGAGAGACCCAGTACTTC. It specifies CASSQDIGFRETQYF.

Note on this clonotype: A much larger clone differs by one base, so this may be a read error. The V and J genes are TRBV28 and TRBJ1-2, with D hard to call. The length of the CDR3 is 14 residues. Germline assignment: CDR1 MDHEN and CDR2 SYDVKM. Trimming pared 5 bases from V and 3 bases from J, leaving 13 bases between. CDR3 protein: CASSLGGIDYGYTF. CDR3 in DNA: TGTGCCAGCAGTCTCGGAGGGATCGACTATGGCTACACCTTC.